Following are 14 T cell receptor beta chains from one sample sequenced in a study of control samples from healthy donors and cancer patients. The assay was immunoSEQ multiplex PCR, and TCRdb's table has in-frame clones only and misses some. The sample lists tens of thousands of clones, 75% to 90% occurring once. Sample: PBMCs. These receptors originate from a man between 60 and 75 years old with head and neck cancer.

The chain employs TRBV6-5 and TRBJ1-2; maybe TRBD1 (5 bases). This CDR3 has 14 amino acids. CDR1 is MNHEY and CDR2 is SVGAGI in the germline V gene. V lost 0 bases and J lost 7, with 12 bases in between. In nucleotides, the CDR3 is TGTGCCAGCAGTTACTCGAACGGGGCGGCTGGCTACACCTTC. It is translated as CASSYSNGAAGYTF.

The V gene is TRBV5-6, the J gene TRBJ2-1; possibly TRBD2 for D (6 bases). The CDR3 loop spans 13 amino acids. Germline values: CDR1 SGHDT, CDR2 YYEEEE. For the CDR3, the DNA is TGTGCTGGTATTTCCTCCGCGGGGAATGAGCAGTTCTTC. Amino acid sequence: CAGISSAGNEQFF.

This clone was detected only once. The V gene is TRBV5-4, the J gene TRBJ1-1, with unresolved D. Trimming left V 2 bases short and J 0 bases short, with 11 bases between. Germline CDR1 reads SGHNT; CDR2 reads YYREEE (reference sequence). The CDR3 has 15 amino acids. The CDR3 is CASSLGRDMNTEAFF. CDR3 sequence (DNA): TGTGCCAGCAGCTTAGGGAGGGATATGAACACTGAAGCTTTCTTT.

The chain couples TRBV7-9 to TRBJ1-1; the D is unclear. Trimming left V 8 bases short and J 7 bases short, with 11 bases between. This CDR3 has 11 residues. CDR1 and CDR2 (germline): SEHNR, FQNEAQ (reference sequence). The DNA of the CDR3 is TGTGCCAGCGGGGAGGTCGATGAAGCTTTCTTT. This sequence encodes CASGEVDEAFF.

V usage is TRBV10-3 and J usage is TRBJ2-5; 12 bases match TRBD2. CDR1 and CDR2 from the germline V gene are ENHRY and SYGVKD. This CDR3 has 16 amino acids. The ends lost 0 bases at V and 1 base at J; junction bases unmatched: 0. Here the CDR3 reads CAISESTSGSQETQYF. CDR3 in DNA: TGTGCCATCAGTGAGTCGACTAGCGGGAGCCAAGAGACCCAGTACTTC.

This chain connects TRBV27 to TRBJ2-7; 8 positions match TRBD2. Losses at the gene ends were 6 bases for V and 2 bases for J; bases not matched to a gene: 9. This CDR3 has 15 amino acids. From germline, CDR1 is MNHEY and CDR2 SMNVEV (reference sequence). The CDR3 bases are TGTGCCAGCAGCCCGGGGGGGGGAAGCCCCTACGAGCAGTACGTC. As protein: CASSPGGGSPYEQYV.

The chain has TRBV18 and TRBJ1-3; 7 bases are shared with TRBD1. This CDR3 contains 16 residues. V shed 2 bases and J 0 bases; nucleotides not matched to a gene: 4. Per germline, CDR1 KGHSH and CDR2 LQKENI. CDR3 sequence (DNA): TGTGCCAGCTCACCAAGCGCAGGGGGCTCTGGAAACACCATATATTTT. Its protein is CASSPSAGGSGNTIYF.

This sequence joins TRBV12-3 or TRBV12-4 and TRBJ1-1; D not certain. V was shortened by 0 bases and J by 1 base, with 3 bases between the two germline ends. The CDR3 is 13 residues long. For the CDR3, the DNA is TGTGCCAGCAGTTTAGCTGGGAACACTGAAGCTTTCTTT. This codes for CASSLAGNTEAFF.

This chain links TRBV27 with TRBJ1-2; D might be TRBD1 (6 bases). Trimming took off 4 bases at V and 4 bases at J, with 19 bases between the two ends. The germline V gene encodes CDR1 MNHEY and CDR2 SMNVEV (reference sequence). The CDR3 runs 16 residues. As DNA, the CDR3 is TGTGCCAGCAGTTCCCAACCCATGACAGGACCCTATGGCTACACCTTC. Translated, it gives CASSSQPMTGPYGYTF.

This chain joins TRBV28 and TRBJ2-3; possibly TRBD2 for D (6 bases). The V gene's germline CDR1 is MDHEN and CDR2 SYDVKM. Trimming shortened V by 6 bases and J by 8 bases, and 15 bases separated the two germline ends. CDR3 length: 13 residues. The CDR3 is CASSPTPRGTQYF. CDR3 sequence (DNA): TGTGCCAGCAGCCCGACCCCGCGGGGTACGCAGTATTTT.

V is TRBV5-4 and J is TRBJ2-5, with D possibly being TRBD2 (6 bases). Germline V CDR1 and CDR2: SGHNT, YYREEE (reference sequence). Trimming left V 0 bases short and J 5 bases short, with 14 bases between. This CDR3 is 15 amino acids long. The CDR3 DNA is TGTGCCAGCAGCTTGGCGGGGCGGGGAAGCGAGACCCAGTACTTC. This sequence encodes CASSLAGRGSETQYF.

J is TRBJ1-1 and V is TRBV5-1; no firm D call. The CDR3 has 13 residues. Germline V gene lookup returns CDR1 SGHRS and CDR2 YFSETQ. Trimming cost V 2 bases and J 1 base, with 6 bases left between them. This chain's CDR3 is CASSLETNTEAFF. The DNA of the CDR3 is TGCGCCAGCAGCTTAGAGACGAACACTGAAGCTTTCTTT.

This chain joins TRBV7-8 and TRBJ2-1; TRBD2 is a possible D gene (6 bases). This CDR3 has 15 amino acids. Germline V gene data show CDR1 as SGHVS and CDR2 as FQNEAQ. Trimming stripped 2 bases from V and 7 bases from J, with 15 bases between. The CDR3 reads CASSLRFAGKNEQFF. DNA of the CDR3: TGTGCCAGCAGCTTAAGGTTTGCGGGAAAAAATGAGCAGTTCTTC.

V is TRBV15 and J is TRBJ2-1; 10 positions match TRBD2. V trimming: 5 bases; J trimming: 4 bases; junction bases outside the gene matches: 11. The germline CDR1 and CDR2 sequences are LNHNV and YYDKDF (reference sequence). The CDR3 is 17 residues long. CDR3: CATSGFGSGRVYNEQFF. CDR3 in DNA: TGTGCCACCAGCGGCTTCGGGAGCGGGAGGGTATACAATGAGCAGTTCTTC.